This TCR beta chain appears in the sequencing data of a study of blood T cells in healthy people across ages. CDR1 and CDR2 (germline): KGHDR, SFDVKD. Trimming took off 3 bases at V and 4 bases at J, with 8 bases between the two ends. The CDR3 is made up of 13 amino acids. Sample-barcoded 5' priming and a J-beta primer mix drove a second PCR of roughly 6 to 12 cycles. There were at least 2.5 million CDR3-containing paired-end reads obtained from each sample. TCRdb used MiXCR to reprocess the 5' RACE reads, holding one entry per CDR3 protein. The sample yields some 1.8 million distinct CDR3 sequences, about two fifths seen once.

The chain employs TRBV24-1 and TRBJ2-5; the D is unclear. This receptor was taken from a human donor in good health. Sequenced input: blood. In DNA, the CDR3 is TGTGCCACCAGTGATCCCTCCACAGAGACCCAGTACTTC. Translating it yields CATSDPSTETQYF.